This TCR beta chain was identified in a study of cytomegalovirus exposure and HLA in healthy donors. The V gene end was trimmed by 4 bases and the J gene end by 0 bases; junction bases not matched to a gene: 0. The CDR3 spans 14 residues. CDR1 is SNHLY and CDR2 is FYNNEI in the germline V gene. PCR primers comprised 60 Vbeta and 13 Jbeta primers. Produced via immunoSEQ multiplex PCR; TCRdb's table is partial and in-frame only. This sample has roughly 150,000 clones, with roughly 85% found just once. Input material: PBMCs. The J gene is TRBJ1-1, the V gene TRBV2; 9 nucleotides match TRBD1. The clonotype originates from a male donor in good health and CMV-seronegative. The CDR3 region has the DNA TGTGCCAGCAGTGGGACAGGGGTGAACACTGAAGCTTTCTTT. Its protein is CASSGTGVNTEAFF.